These 8 T cell receptor beta chains originate from one sample sequenced in a study. Using its own MiXCR run on the RT-PCR reads, TCRdb lists one record per CDR3 protein. The sample shows about 680,000 distinct CDR3 sequences, 11% to 15% of them seen only once. Sequenced material: memory CD4+ T cells from blood. All receptors derive from a female donor in good health, serving as a healthy control.

This clonotype has a single count. V and J are TRBV30 and TRBJ1-1; no reliable D call. Trimming took 4 bases from V and 3 from J, leaving 12 bases between them. The CDR3 is 13 residues long. Germline V gene lookup returns CDR1 GTSNPN and CDR2 SVGIG (reference sequence). CDR3 sequence reads: CAWKPDWDTEAFF. In DNA, the CDR3 is TGTGCCTGGAAACCGGACTGGGACACTGAAGCTTTCTTT. Combining the CDR3 with reference TRBV30 and TRBJ1-1 gives the whole variable domain SQTIHQWPATLVQPVGSPLSLECTVEGTSNPNLYWYRQAAGRGLQLLFYSVGIGQISSEVPQNLSASRPQDRQFILSSKKLLLSDSGFYLCAWKPDWDTEAFFGQGTRLTVV.

The V gene is TRBV14, the J gene TRBJ1-6; D remains unclear. CDR1 is SGHDN and CDR2 is FVKESK in the germline V gene. Trimming left V 4 bases short and J 2 bases short, with 6 bases between. This CDR3 spans 14 amino acids. The DNA for the CDR3 is TGTGCCAGCAGCCTCGGGACCTATAATTCACCCCTCCACTTT. It is translated as CASSLGTYNSPLHF.

This clonotype turned up a few times. The J gene is TRBJ1-1, the V gene TRBV20-1, with D unresolved. In germline, CDR1 is DFQATT, CDR2 SNEGSKA (reference sequence). Trimming stripped 3 bases from V and 4 bases from J, with 6 bases between. The CDR3 length is 11 residues. This CDR3 is CSASGVTEAFF. CDR3 coding DNA: TGCAGTGCTAGCGGGGTCACTGAAGCTTTCTTT.

Many counts were recorded for this clonotype. This chain connects TRBV7-8 to TRBJ2-3, with D possibly being TRBD2 (5 bases). Trimming cost V 5 bases and J 0 bases, with 18 bases left between them. CDR3 length: 17 amino acids. CDR1 is SGHVS and CDR2 is FQNEAQ in the germline V gene. The CDR3 nucleotides read TGTGCCAGCAGCCCCCTAATGAGGGTTGGTAGCACAGATACGCAGTATTTT. It specifies CASSPLMRVGSTDTQYF.

This clonotype was counted a few times. This chain joins TRBV5-1 and TRBJ1-2; D is undetermined. This CDR3 has 15 residues. CDR1 and CDR2 (germline): SGHRS, YFSETQ. V dropped 0 bases and J dropped 1 base, with 10 bases sitting between them. For the CDR3, the DNA is TGCGCCAGCAGCTTGGAGATGGGGATTAACTATGGCTACACCTTC. Protein: CASSLEMGINYGYTF.

The chain has TRBV7-2 and TRBJ1-4; 9 bases fit TRBD1. CDR3 size: 15 residues. Per the germline V gene, CDR1 is SGHTA and CDR2 is FQGNSA. Unmatched junction bases numbered 9, after V lost 5 bases and J lost 8 bases. The CDR3 sequence: CASSVGQGRTEKLFF. CDR3 bases: TGTGCCAGCAGCGTAGGACAGGGGAGGACGGAAAAACTGTTTTTT. Drawing the rest from reference TRBV7-2 and TRBJ1-4, the complete variable domain is GAGVSQSPSNKVTEKGKDVELRCDPISGHTALYWYRQSLGQGLEFLIYFQGNSAPDKSGLPSDRFSAERTGGSVSTLTIQRTQQEDSAVYLCASSVGQGRTEKLFFGSGTQLSVL.

This clonotype was detected once. The rearrangement joins TRBV5-4 to TRBJ2-5, with D maybe TRBD2 (5 bases). Per germline, CDR1 SGHNT and CDR2 YYREEE (reference sequence). Trimming pared 1 base from V and 3 bases from J, leaving 13 bases between. This CDR3 comprises 15 residues. CDR3 protein: CASSLSQRAEETQYF. In nucleotides, the CDR3 is TGTGCCAGCAGCTTGTCTCAGAGGGCGGAAGAGACCCAGTACTTC. Full variable domain (missing parts from reference TRBV5-4 and TRBJ2-5): ETGVTQSPTHLIKTRGQQVTLRCSSQSGHNTVSWYQQALGQGPQFIFQYYREEENGRGNFPPRFSGLQFPNYSSELNVNALELDDSALYLCASSLSQRAEETQYFGPGTRLLVL.

This clonotype has ten or more counts. The genes are TRBV27 and TRBJ2-3; TRBD2 matches at 11 bases. The germline V gene has CDR1 MNHEY and CDR2 SMNVEV (reference sequence). There are 16 residues in the CDR3. Trimming cost V 5 bases and J 4 bases; bases outside gene matches: 8. Written as DNA, the CDR3 is TGTGCCAGCAGTACCCGGACTAGCGGGTATGCAGATACGCAGTATTTT. The encoded protein is CASSTRTSGYADTQYF.